The 19 T cell receptor beta chains in this list originate from one sample, sequenced in a study of shared clonotypes between healthy human individuals. TCRdb keeps only in-frame clones here, not all; method: immunoSEQ multiplex PCR. The sample records 2 million to 3 million clones, 93% being singletons. Sequencing input: naive CD4+ T cells from PBMCs. Subset meaning: CD45RA+ positively selected. Receptors originate from a man younger than 35 in good health. Some clones in this sample may be carry-over from other donors' samples.

This clone occurred once. This chain links TRBV27 with TRBJ1-5; D is unresolved. This CDR3 is built from 14 residues. CDR1 and CDR2 (germline): MNHEY, SMNVEV (reference sequence). Trimming removed 5 bases at V and 0 bases at J, with 8 bases between. Here the CDR3 DNA reads TGTGCCAGCAGTGGTGCCTATAGCAATCAGCCCCAGCATTTT. Residues: CASSGAYSNQPQHF.

In this sample, this clone turned up once. J is TRBJ2-7 and V is TRBV6-6; TRBD1 aligns across 9 bases. This CDR3 is built from 15 residues. V shed 0 bases, J shed 5 bases, and the junction held 5 bases outside the gene matches. The germline CDR1 and CDR2 sequences are MNHNY and SVGAGI (reference sequence). The CDR3 DNA reads as TGTGCCAGCAGTTACTCGGGACAGGGCGAAAACGAGCAGTACTTC. Amino acid sequence: CASSYSGQGENEQYF.

The J gene is TRBJ1-1, the V gene TRBV7-2; no clear D. The CDR3 runs to 13 residues. Germline loops: CDR1 SGHTA, CDR2 FQGNSA. V lost 5 bases, J lost 1 base, and 8 bases lay in between. CDR3 in DNA: TGTGCCAGCAGCCAGATGGGGAACACTGAAGCTTTCTTT. It specifies CASSQMGNTEAFF.

The chain is built from TRBV7-3 and TRBJ2-1; D unresolved. The germline V gene encodes CDR1 SGHTA and CDR2 FQGTGA. This CDR3 region has 14 residues. V lost 2 bases and J 5 bases, leaving 10 bases between the germline ends. CDR3 in DNA: TGTGCCAGCAGCTTATCAGGTCCTAACAATGAGCAGTTCTTC. Protein sequence: CASSLSGPNNEQFF.

The rearrangement uses TRBV2 and TRBJ1-4; 9 bases align to TRBD1. J gave up 8 bases and V 6 bases, and 7 bases lay outside the gene matches. CDR1 is SNHLY, CDR2 FYNNEI, per germline. This CDR3 spans 14 amino acids. CDR3 nucleotides: TGTGCCAGCAGCGCACAGGGGGCGCAAGAAAAACTGTTTTTT. This translates into CASSAQGAQEKLFF.

V usage is TRBV14 and J usage is TRBJ2-7; unclear D gene. Trimming removed 1 base from V and 3 bases from J, with 13 bases in between. Germline V gives CDR1 SGHDN, CDR2 FVKESK. The CDR3 loop spans 15 amino acids. CDR3 sequence (DNA): TGTGCCAGCAGCCAAGGGATCAGTACTATCTACGAGCAGTACTTC. Amino acid sequence: CASSQGISTIYEQYF.

This sequence joins TRBV7-3 and TRBJ2-3; 10 bases map to TRBD1. The CDR3 totals 15 residues. V was clipped by 3 bases and J by 2 bases; unmatched bases: 2. Germline lookup yields CDR1 SGHTA and CDR2 FQGTGA. Written as DNA, the CDR3 is TGTGCCAGCAGCTTTGGGACAGGGGCCACAGATACGCAGTATTTT. Encoded protein: CASSFGTGATDTQYF.

The chain uses TRBV2 and TRBJ2-5, with 9 bases aligning to TRBD2. Germline assignment: CDR1 SNHLY and CDR2 FYNNEI. After removal of 8 bases from V and 3 bases from J, the junction contained 19 bases not matched to a gene. CDR3 size: 18 residues. The CDR3 coding sequence is TGTGCCAGCCTTCGTTCGCTAGCGGGACTATATACCGAAGAGACCCAGTACTTC. The encoded protein is CASLRSLAGLYTEETQYF.

The CDR3 DNA sequence: TGTGCCAGCAGCCAAGATGTGGGCTTCGTCGGTCGCGCTTTCTTT. This gives the protein CASSQDVGFVGRAFF. The chain has TRBV14 and TRBJ1-1; D is ambiguous. V lost 0 bases and J lost 11, with 19 bases in between. The CDR3 length is 15 residues. Germline V gene sequence: CDR1 SGHDN, CDR2 FVKESK.

The rearrangement uses TRBV18 and TRBJ2-2; maybe TRBD1 (5 bases). The germline V gene encodes CDR1 KGHSH and CDR2 LQKENI. This CDR3 contains 20 residues. Deletions cut 3 bases from V and 0 bases from J, with 23 bases between. CDR3 amino acids: CASSPTYIAPGQANTGELFF. In DNA, the CDR3 is TGTGCCAGCTCACCTACCTACATCGCCCCAGGGCAGGCGAACACCGGGGAGCTGTTTTTT.

The chain joins TRBV27 to TRBJ1-4; D is possibly TRBD1 (5 bases). Germline V gene data show CDR1 as MNHEY and CDR2 as SMNVEV (reference sequence). The CDR3 has 14 residues. The V end was cut by 5 bases, the J end by 10 bases, with 17 bases between. The chain's CDR3 is CASSGTVAVGKLFF. The DNA for the CDR3 is TGTGCCAGCAGTGGGACTGTTGCGGTAGGAAAACTGTTTTTT.

The chain is built from TRBV7-3 and TRBJ1-5; D remains unclear. The ends were cut back, 6 bases at V and 7 bases at J, with 13 bases in the middle. The CDR3 has 13 residues. Germline V gives CDR1 SGHTA, CDR2 FQGTGA. CDR3 sequence reads: CASSSRRGQPQHF. The CDR3, as DNA: TGTGCCAGCAGTTCCAGAAGAGGACAGCCCCAGCATTTT.

J is TRBJ2-1 and V is TRBV15; no reliable D call. The CDR3 is 15 amino acids. Trimming stripped 0 bases from V and 6 bases from J, with 12 bases between. Germline assignment: CDR1 LNHNV and CDR2 YYDKDF (reference sequence). In DNA, the CDR3 is TGTGCCACCAGCAGAGACCCCCGAAATGGCAATGAGCAGTTCTTC. Its translation: CATSRDPRNGNEQFF.

This sequence joins TRBV19 and TRBJ1-5; 10 bases fit TRBD1. The germline CDR1 and CDR2 sequences are LNHDA and SQIVND (reference sequence). V shed 6 bases and J 6 bases; nucleotides not matched to a gene: 8. The CDR3 loop spans 15 amino acids. CDR3 region: CASRSGDRGFQPQHF. The CDR3, as DNA: TGTGCCAGTAGAAGTGGGGACAGGGGTTTTCAGCCCCAGCATTTT.

To note about this clone: The same CDR3 is also encoded by other DNA sequences in this sample. V usage is TRBV28 and J usage is TRBJ1-4; D gene unclear. Germline V gives CDR1 MDHEN, CDR2 SYDVKM. This CDR3 is built from 11 residues. V lost 4 bases and J 8 bases, leaving 5 bases between the germline ends. The CDR3 DNA reads as TGTGCCAGCAGTTGGGGAGAAAAACTGTTTTTT. Translating gives CASSWGEKLFF.

The genes are TRBV27 and TRBJ2-5; maybe TRBD1 (6 bases). Germline CDR1 MNHEY, CDR2 SMNVEV (reference sequence). This CDR3 has 15 amino acids. V lost 5 bases to trimming and J lost 7 bases, with 20 bases between them. The CDR3 DNA reads as TGTGCCAGCAGTAACCCTTCCCCACAGGGCGGGACCCAGTACTTC. Residues: CASSNPSPQGGTQYF.

This clone appeared once. This rearrangement joins TRBV27 to TRBJ2-4; D might be TRBD2 (6 bases). V dropped 8 bases and J dropped 3 bases, with 20 bases sitting between them. Germline V gene sequence: CDR1 MNHEY, CDR2 SMNVEV (reference sequence). The CDR3 spans 16 residues. The DNA for the CDR3 is TGTGCCAGCGTACCCCACACGGGAGAGGACAAAAACATTCAGTACTTC. Protein sequence: CASVPHTGEDKNIQYF.

V is TRBV7-9 and J is TRBJ2-1; TRBD2 matches at 7 bases. The CDR3 covers 15 residues. CDR1 is SEHNR and CDR2 is FQNEAQ in the germline V gene (reference sequence). The J segment lost 5 bases and the V segment lost 2 bases, leaving 6 bases of the junction unmatched. CDR3 sequence reads: CASSLRGLADNEQFF. The CDR3 DNA reads as TGTGCCAGCAGCTTACGAGGGCTAGCGGACAATGAGCAGTTCTTC.

The chain links TRBV28 to TRBJ2-7; 7 bases are a match to TRBD1. CDR1 and CDR2 from the germline V gene are MDHEN and SYDVKM. The CDR3 covers 13 residues. The V segment lost 5 bases and the J segment 4 bases; nucleotides outside the gene matches: 5. For the CDR3, the DNA is TGTGCCAGCAGTCCGACAGGGTTGTACGAGCAGTACTTC. Amino acid sequence: CASSPTGLYEQYF.